This entry is about one T cell receptor beta chain. This record belongs to a study of blood T cell repertoires in COVID-19. In the study overall: Acute and convalescent COVID-19 specimens originated in the United States, Italy and Spain. Sample material is recorded as cDNA or gDNA derived from T cells, B-cell-depleted T cells, or PBMCs.

Sequencing was performed with immunoSEQ multiplex PCR; in TCRdb, only in-frame clones are kept and a portion is missing. The sample carries under 300,000 clones, 70% to 90% recorded once. The receptor was isolated from a woman aged 25 to 45 with active or convalescent COVID-19. Sequenced material: peripheral blood.

In DNA, the CDR3 is TGTGCCAGCAGCTTGGCCCCAGGGGGATTAAATTCACCCCTCCACTTT. It yields the protein CASSLAPGGLNSPLHF. The rearrangement uses TRBV5-4 and TRBJ1-6, with TRBD1 matching 7 bases. This CDR3 region has 16 residues. Trimming at V came to 0 bases and at J to 7 bases, leaving 7 bases not matched to a gene. Germline CDR1 and CDR2: SGHNT and YYREEE (reference sequence).